The 22 T cell receptor beta chains below come from one sample, sequenced in a study of shared clonotypes between healthy human individuals. Some clones are missing from TCRdb's copy, which holds only in-frame ones; the method was immunoSEQ multiplex PCR. The sample includes around 350,000 clones, less than 75% seen only once; the top ten take 8.5% to 12%. Sequencing was carried out using memory CD4+ T cells sorted from blood. As to subset: CD45RA-negative fraction. These receptors were collected from a young man in good health.

A word on this clone: Other DNA sequences in this sample translate to the same CDR3. This sequence joins TRBV5-6 and TRBJ1-3; 8 positions match TRBD1. This CDR3 contains 15 residues. Germline-derived CDR1 and CDR2 are SGHDT and YYEEEE. Losses at the gene ends were 4 bases for V and 2 bases for J; bases not matched to a gene: 5. CDR3 coding DNA: TGTGCCAGCAGCCCCTTGGACAGGGCTGGAAACACCATATATTTT. Amino acid sequence: CASSPLDRAGNTIYF.

The sample holds a few counts of this clone. V and J are TRBV29-1 and TRBJ1-1, with D perhaps matching TRBD1 (6 bases). Per the germline V gene, CDR1 is SQVTM and CDR2 is ANQGSEA. Trimming took off 3 bases at V and 0 bases at J, with 11 bases between the two ends. The CDR3 is made up of 14 amino acids. CDR3 nucleotides: TGCAGCGTTGACGCGACAGGCATGAACACTGAAGCTTTCTTT. Encoded protein: CSVDATGMNTEAFF.

The CDR3 bases are TGTGCCAGCAGCGGAACCGGGACAGGGCTCTCCTACGAGCAGTACTTC. This sequence encodes CASSGTGTGLSYEQYF. The chain employs TRBV5-5 and TRBJ2-7, with 9 positions matching TRBD1. CDR3 length equals 16 residues. CDR1 SGHKS and CDR2 YYEKEE come from the germline V gene (reference sequence). V was clipped by 4 bases and J by 0 bases; unmatched bases: 8.

This clone was counted only a few times. V usage is TRBV5-6 and J usage is TRBJ2-3, with D tentatively TRBD2 (6 bases). The length of the CDR3 is 13 residues. Trimming cost V 4 bases and J 13 bases, with 19 bases left between them. CDR1 and CDR2 (germline): SGHDT, YYEEEE. The CDR3 protein is CASSLPEGGLEYF. CDR3 nucleotides: TGTGCCAGCAGCCTGCCGGAGGGCGGATTGGAGTATTTT.

Ten or more counts support this clone. The CDR3 nucleotides are TGTGCCAGCAGTTACACACAAGGGAATGAGCAGTTCTTC. Translated: CASSYTQGNEQFF. The rearrangement joins TRBV6-5 to TRBJ2-1, with D hard to call. The CDR3 has 13 amino acids. The V gene lost 2 bases and the J gene lost 7 bases, with 9 bases spanning the gap. The V gene's germline CDR1 is MNHEY and CDR2 SVGAGI.

The chain carries TRBV6-4 and TRBJ2-3; D ambiguous. The CDR3 runs 13 residues. Germline CDR1 MRHNA, CDR2 SNTAGT. With 3 bases removed from V and 4 bases from J, the gap between germline ends came to 8 bases. CDR3 sequence (DNA): TGTGCCAGCAGTGAGGAGAGCCCAGATACGCAGTATTTT. Its protein is CASSEESPDTQYF.

V usage is TRBV18 and J usage is TRBJ1-2, with TRBD1 as a possible D gene (5 bases). The CDR3 consists of 13 residues. Trimming cost V 6 bases and J 6 bases, with 14 bases left between them. In germline, CDR1 is KGHSH, CDR2 LQKENI. CDR3 coding DNA: TGTGCCAGCTCCCCCGGGACTCGAGATGGCTACACCTTC. The encoded protein is CASSPGTRDGYTF. The full variable domain, rest sourced from reference TRBV18 and TRBJ1-2, is NAGVMQNPRHLVRRRGQEARLRCSPMKGHSHVYWYRQLPEEGLKFMVYLQKENIIDESGMPKERFSAEFPKEGPSILRIQQVVRGDSAAYFCASSPGTRDGYTFGSGTRLTVV.

The chain has TRBV7-2 and TRBJ1-2, with D unclear. The CDR3 has 14 amino acids. Trimming removed 0 bases at V and 7 bases at J, with 12 bases between. Germline assignment: CDR1 SGHTA and CDR2 FQGNSA. The CDR3 protein is CASSLAAAHSGYTF. CDR3 DNA: TGTGCCAGCAGCTTAGCGGCAGCGCACAGTGGCTACACCTTC. Full variable domain (rest looked up from reference TRBV7-2 and TRBJ1-2): GAGVSQSPSNKVTEKGKDVELRCDPISGHTALYWYRQSLGQGLEFLIYFQGNSAPDKSGLPSDRFSAERTGGSVSTLTIQRTQQEDSAVYLCASSLAAAHSGYTFGSGTRLTVV.

This sequence joins TRBV6-1 and TRBJ2-5, with no clear D. Germline V gene lookup returns CDR1 MNHNS and CDR2 SASEGT. Trimming took 1 base from V and 2 from J, leaving 11 bases between them. CDR3 length: 15 residues. CDR3 loop: CASSEVRATQETQYF. The CDR3 region has the DNA TGTGCCAGCAGTGAAGTAAGAGCGACTCAAGAGACCCAGTACTTC.

This chain links TRBV18 with TRBJ2-1; TRBD2 matches at 7 bases. The ends lost 2 bases at V and 3 bases at J; junction bases unmatched: 7. This CDR3 spans 16 amino acids. CDR1 KGHSH and CDR2 LQKENI come from the germline V gene. CDR3 amino acids: CASSPFAGDGYNEQFF. DNA of the CDR3: TGTGCCAGCTCACCATTTGCGGGAGACGGCTACAATGAGCAGTTCTTC.

The chain links TRBV5-4 to TRBJ1-1; weak D call: TRBD1 (6 bases). Trimming left V 2 bases short and J 4 bases short, with 18 bases between. Germline CDR1 is SGHNT and CDR2 is YYREEE (reference sequence). The length of the CDR3 is 16 residues. The DNA for the CDR3 is TGTGCCAGCAGCTTTCGGAGGGTTTTACAGGGCACTGAAGCTTTCTTT. This codes for CASSFRRVLQGTEAFF.

The chain recombines TRBV6-5 with TRBJ2-5; D unclear. V was shortened by 8 bases and J by 6 bases, with 7 bases between the two germline ends. This CDR3 region has 10 residues. The germline V gene has CDR1 MNHEY and CDR2 SVGAGI. CDR3 in amino acids: CASGQQTQYF. CDR3 bases: TGTGCCAGCGGCCAGCAGACCCAGTACTTC.

This clone was seen just once. The rearrangement links TRBV4-3 to TRBJ2-2, with TRBD2 as a possible D gene (5 bases). The V gene lost 0 bases and the J gene lost 9 bases, with 8 bases spanning the gap. CDR1 and CDR2 (germline): LGHNA, YSLEER. The CDR3 contains 13 residues. The CDR3 spells CASSQDSGRELFF. CDR3 DNA: TGCGCCAGCAGCCAAGATTCGGGGAGGGAGCTGTTTTTT.

This clone occurred a few times. V usage is TRBV7-6 and J usage is TRBJ2-1, with 9 bases fitting TRBD2. This CDR3 is built from 17 residues. Per the germline V gene, CDR1 is SGHVS and CDR2 is FNYEAQ. Trimming took 5 bases from V and 3 from J; bases not matched to a gene: 11. As DNA, the CDR3 is TGTGCCAGCAGCCAATCCAATAGCGGGAGAAACTACAATGAGCAGTTCTTC. Encoded protein: CASSQSNSGRNYNEQFF.

The chain has TRBV10-1 and TRBJ2-7; 12 bases match TRBD1. The germline V gene has CDR1 WNHNN and CDR2 SYGVQD (reference sequence). The CDR3 sequence is 16 residues long. The ends lost 7 bases at V and 4 bases at J; junction bases unmatched: 11. CDR3 nucleotide sequence: TGCGCCAGCACTTGGTCCGGGACAGGGGGCGCATACGAGCAGTACTTC. Protein: CASTWSGTGGAYEQYF.

The chain has TRBV5-1 and TRBJ2-1; D is uncertain. V lost 0 bases and J 8 bases, leaving 12 bases between the germline ends. The CDR3 contains 14 residues. Germline CDR1 and CDR2: SGHRS and YFSETQ. This CDR3 is CASSLGVGYDEQFF. DNA of the CDR3: TGCGCCAGCAGCTTGGGGGTCGGGTATGATGAGCAGTTCTTC.

The rearrangement uses TRBV11-1 and TRBJ2-7; D possibly corresponds to TRBD1 (5 bases). Germline V gene data show CDR1 as SGHAT and CDR2 as FQDESV (reference sequence). V dropped 0 bases and J dropped 0 bases, with 15 bases sitting between them. CDR3 size: 17 residues. The CDR3 DNA reads as TGTGCCAGCAGCTTAGCGCGCACAGGCCGAAGCTCCTACGAGCAGTACTTC. Protein product: CASSLARTGRSSYEQYF.

V gene TRBV6-1 combines with J gene TRBJ2-7, with D possibly matching TRBD2 (6 bases). Germline-derived CDR1 and CDR2 are MNHNS and SASEGT. This CDR3 comprises 14 residues. V was cut by 7 bases and J by 5 bases, with 18 bases left in between. The DNA of the CDR3 is TGTGCCAGCACCCGCGGGACGTCTATTCACGAGCAGTACTTC. This gives the protein CASTRGTSIHEQYF.

CDR3 DNA: TGTGCCAGCAGCTCTCCGGCAATGGGACTTGGGAATGAGCAGTTCTTC. It yields the protein CASSSPAMGLGNEQFF. This sequence joins TRBV11-2 and TRBJ2-1, with D tentatively TRBD2 (6 bases). V was clipped by 4 bases and J by 7 bases, with 20 bases between them. CDR1 SGHAT and CDR2 FQNNGV come from the germline V gene. The CDR3 length is 16 residues.

The chain recombines TRBV19 with TRBJ2-2; 7 nucleotides match TRBD2. The CDR3 runs to 16 residues. Germline V CDR1 and CDR2: LNHDA, SQIVND (reference sequence). With 1 base clipped from V and 0 bases from J, the junction kept 2 bases outside the gene matches. The CDR3 loop reads CASSIVGLANTGELFF. DNA of the CDR3: TGTGCCAGTAGTATAGTAGGACTAGCGAACACCGGGGAGCTGTTTTTT. The whole variable domain, remainder taken from reference TRBV19 and TRBJ2-2, is DGGITQSPKYLFRKEGQNVTLSCEQNLNHDAMYWYRQDPGQGLRLIYYSQIVNDFQKGDIAEGYSVSREKKESFPLTVTSAQKNPTAFYLCASSIVGLANTGELFFGEGSRLTVL.

This chain uses TRBV7-3 with TRBJ1-2; 9 bases align to TRBD1. The ends lost 5 bases at V and 8 bases at J; junction bases unmatched: 6. The CDR3 length is 13 residues. Germline CDR1 and CDR2: SGHTA and FQGTGA. The DNA for the CDR3 is TGTGCCAGCAGCGTCGGACAGGGGTACGGCTACACCTTC. It is translated as CASSVGQGYGYTF.

V gene TRBV28 combines with J gene TRBJ2-3; TRBD2 matches at 10 bases. Per germline, CDR1 MDHEN and CDR2 SYDVKM. This CDR3 contains 17 residues. Trimming cost V 6 bases and J 0 bases; bases outside gene matches: 9. The CDR3 bases are TGTGCCAGCAGCAAAAGAAAACTAGCGGGAAGCACAGATACGCAGTATTTT. Protein sequence: CASSKRKLAGSTDTQYF.